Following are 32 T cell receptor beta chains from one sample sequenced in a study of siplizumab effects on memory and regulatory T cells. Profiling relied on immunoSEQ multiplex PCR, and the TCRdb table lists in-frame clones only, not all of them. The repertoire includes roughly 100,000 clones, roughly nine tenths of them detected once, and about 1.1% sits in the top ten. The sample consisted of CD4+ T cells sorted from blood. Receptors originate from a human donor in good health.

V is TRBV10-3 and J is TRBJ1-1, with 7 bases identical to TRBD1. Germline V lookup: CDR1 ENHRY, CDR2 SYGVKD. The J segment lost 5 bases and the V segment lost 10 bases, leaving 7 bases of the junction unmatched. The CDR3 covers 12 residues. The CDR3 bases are TGTGCCACTCGACAGGGTCAAACTGAAGCTTTCTTT. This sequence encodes CATRQGQTEAFF.

The CDR3 sequence: CASSYGTGQIYEQYF. CDR3 nucleotide sequence: TGTGCCAGCAGTTACGGTACGGGACAGATCTACGAGCAGTACTTC. This chain links TRBV6-5 with TRBJ2-7; 7 bases line up with TRBD1. This CDR3 is built from 15 residues. Germline V gives CDR1 MNHEY, CDR2 SVGAGI. V was pared by 2 bases and J by 3 bases, with 7 bases of the junction left unmatched.

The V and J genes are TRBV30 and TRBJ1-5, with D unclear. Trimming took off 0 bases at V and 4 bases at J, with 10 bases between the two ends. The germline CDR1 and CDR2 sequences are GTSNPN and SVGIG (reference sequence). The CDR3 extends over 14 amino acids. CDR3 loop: CAWSVPPQNQPQHF. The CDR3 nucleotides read TGTGCCTGGAGTGTTCCGCCCCAGAATCAGCCCCAGCATTTT.

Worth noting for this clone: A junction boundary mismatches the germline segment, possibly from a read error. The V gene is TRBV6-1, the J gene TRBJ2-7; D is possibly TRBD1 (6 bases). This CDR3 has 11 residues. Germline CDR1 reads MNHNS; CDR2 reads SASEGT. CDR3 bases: TGCAAACAGGGTTTTTTCCACGAGCAGTACTTC. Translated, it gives CKQGFFHEQYF.

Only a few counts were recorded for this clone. CDR3 bases: TGTGCCAGCAGTGAGTTTAGGAGCAATCAGCCCCAGCATTTT. This codes for CASSEFRSNQPQHF. The chain couples TRBV6-1 to TRBJ1-5, with unresolved D. Germline assignment: CDR1 MNHNS and CDR2 SASEGT. Deletions cut 3 bases from V and 1 base from J, with 7 bases between. The CDR3 is 14 amino acids.

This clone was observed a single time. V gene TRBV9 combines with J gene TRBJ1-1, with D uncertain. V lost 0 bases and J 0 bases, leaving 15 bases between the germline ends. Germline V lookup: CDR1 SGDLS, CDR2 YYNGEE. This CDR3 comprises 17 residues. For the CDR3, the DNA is TGTGCCAGCAGCGTAGCGGCAGGATTGTCCTTGAACACTGAAGCTTTCTTT. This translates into CASSVAAGLSLNTEAFF. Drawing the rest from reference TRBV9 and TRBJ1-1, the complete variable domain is DSGVTQTPKHLITATGQRVTLRCSPRSGDLSVYWYQQSLDQGLQFLIQYYNGEERAKGNILERFSAQQFPDLHSELNLSSLELGDSALYFCASSVAAGLSLNTEAFFGQGTRLTVV.

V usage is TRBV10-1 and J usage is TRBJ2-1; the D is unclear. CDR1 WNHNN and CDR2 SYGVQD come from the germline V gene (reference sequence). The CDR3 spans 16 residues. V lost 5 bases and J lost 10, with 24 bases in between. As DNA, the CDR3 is TGCGCCAGCAGTCCCATCGTTGGGGTGGGTTCGAGCGAGCAGTTCTTC. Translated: CASSPIVGVGSSEQFF.

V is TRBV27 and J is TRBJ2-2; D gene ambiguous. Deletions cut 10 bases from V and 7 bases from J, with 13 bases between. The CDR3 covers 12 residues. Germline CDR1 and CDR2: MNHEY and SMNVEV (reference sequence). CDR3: CATRRPIGELFF. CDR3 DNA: TGTGCCACCCGCCGCCCGATCGGGGAGCTGTTTTTT.

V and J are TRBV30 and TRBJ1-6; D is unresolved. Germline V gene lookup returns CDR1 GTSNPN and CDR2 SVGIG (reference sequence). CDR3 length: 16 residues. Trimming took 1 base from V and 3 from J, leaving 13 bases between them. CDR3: CAWSDRVRSYNSPLHF. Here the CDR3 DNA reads TGTGCCTGGAGTGATCGAGTCCGCAGCTATAATTCACCCCTCCACTTT.

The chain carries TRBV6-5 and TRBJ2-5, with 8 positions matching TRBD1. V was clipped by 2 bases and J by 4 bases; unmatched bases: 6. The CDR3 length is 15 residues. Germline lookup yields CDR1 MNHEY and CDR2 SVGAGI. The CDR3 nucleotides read TGTGCCAGCAGTTACGGGCAGGGGGCATTAGAGACCCAGTACTTC. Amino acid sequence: CASSYGQGALETQYF.

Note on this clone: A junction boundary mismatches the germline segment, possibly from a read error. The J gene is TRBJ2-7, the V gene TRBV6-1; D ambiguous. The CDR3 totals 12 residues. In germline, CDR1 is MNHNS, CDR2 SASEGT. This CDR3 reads CASSQAHTEQYF. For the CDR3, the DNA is TGTGCCAGCAGTCAAGCACATACCGAGCAGTACTTC.

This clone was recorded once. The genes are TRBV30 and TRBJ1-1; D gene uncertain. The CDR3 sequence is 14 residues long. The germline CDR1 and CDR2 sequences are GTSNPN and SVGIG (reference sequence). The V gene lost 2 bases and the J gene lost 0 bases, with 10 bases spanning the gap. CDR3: CAWSKGRLNTEAFF. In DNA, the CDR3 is TGTGCCTGGAGTAAAGGGAGGCTGAACACTGAAGCTTTCTTT.

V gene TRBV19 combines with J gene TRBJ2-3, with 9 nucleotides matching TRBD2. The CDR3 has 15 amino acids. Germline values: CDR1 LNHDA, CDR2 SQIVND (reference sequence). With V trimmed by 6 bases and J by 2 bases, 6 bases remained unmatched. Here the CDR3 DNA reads TGTGCCAGTAGCAGCGGGACTAGCTACACAGATACGCAGTATTTT. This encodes CASSSGTSYTDTQYF.

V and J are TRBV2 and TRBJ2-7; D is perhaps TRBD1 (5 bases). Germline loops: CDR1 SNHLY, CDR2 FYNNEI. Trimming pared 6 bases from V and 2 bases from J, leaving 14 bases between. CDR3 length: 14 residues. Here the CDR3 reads CASRMDPTAYEQYF. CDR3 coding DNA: TGTGCCAGCAGGATGGACCCGACAGCCTACGAGCAGTACTTC.

The DNA for the CDR3 is TGTGCCAGCAGCCAAGGCCCAAAGGGAGGGCAAGCTTTCTTT. This encodes CASSQGPKGGQAFF. The chain links TRBV14 to TRBJ1-1; no firm D call. V shed 1 base and J shed 9 bases, with 15 bases lying between them. CDR1 is SGHDN, CDR2 FVKESK, per germline. CDR3 length: 14 residues. Full variable domain (missing parts from reference TRBV14 and TRBJ1-1): EAGVTQFPSHSVIEKGQTVTLRCDPISGHDNLYWYRRVMGKEIKFLLHFVKESKQDESGMPNNRFLAERTGGTYSTLKVQPAELEDSGVYFCASSQGPKGGQAFFGQGTRLTVV.

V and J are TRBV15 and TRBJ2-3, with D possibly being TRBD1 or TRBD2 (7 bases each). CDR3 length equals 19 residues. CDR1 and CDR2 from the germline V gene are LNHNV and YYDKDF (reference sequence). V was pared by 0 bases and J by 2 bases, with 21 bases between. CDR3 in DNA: TGTGCCACCAGCAGAGATCGAAGGGGGCGGGGGTATTCCACAGATACGCAGTATTTT. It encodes CATSRDRRGRGYSTDTQYF.

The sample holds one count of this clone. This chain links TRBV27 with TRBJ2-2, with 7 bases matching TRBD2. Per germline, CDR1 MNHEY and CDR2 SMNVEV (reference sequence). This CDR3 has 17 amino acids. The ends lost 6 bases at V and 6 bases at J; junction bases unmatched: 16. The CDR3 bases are TGTGCCAGCAGCCGAAGGGGTTCTAGCGGTTTTCCCGGGGAGCTGTTTTTT. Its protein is CASSRRGSSGFPGELFF.

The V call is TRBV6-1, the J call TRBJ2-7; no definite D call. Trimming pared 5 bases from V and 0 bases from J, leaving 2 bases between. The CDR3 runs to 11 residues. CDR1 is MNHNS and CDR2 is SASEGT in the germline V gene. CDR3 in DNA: TGTGCCAGCAGTTTCTCCTACGAGCAGTACTTC. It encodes CASSFSYEQYF.

CDR3 in amino acids: CASTPGGYSNYEQYF. CDR3 sequence (DNA): TGTGCCAGCACCCCTGGAGGCTATTCGAATTACGAGCAGTACTTC. The rearrangement joins TRBV28 to TRBJ2-7, with D possibly TRBD2 on 5 matching bases. The CDR3 covers 15 residues. The germline V gene encodes CDR1 MDHEN and CDR2 SYDVKM. V was clipped by 7 bases and J by 4 bases, with 20 bases between them.

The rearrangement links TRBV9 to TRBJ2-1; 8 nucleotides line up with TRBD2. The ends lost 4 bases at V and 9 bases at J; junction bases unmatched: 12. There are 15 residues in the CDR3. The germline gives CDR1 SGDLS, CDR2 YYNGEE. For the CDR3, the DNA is TGTGCCAGCAGCCGTCCGGGAGGGCCTAACGTTGAGCAGTTCTTC. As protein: CASSRPGGPNVEQFF. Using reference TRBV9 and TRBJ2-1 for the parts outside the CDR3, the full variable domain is DSGVTQTPKHLITATGQRVTLRCSPRSGDLSVYWYQQSLDQGLQFLIQYYNGEERAKGNILERFSAQQFPDLHSELNLSSLELGDSALYFCASSRPGGPNVEQFFGPGTRLTVL.

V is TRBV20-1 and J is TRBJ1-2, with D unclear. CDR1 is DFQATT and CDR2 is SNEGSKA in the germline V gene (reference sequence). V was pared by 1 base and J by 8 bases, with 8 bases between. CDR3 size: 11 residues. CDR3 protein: CSARAPEGYTF. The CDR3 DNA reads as TGCAGTGCTAGAGCCCCGGAGGGCTACACCTTC.

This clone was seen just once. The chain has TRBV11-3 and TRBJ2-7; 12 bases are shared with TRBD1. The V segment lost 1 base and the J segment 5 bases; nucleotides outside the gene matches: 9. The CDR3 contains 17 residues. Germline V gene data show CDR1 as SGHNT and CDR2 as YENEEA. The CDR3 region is CASSLGGPGQGANEQYF. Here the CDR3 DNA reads TGTGCCAGCAGCTTAGGCGGGCCGGGACAGGGGGCTAACGAGCAGTACTTC.

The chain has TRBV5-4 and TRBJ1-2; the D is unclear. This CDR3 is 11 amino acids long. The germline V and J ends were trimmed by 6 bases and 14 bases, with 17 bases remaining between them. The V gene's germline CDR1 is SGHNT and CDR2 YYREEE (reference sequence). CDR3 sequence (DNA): TGTGCCAGCACCAAAGGTAGTTTGGGAACCTTC. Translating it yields CASTKGSLGTF.

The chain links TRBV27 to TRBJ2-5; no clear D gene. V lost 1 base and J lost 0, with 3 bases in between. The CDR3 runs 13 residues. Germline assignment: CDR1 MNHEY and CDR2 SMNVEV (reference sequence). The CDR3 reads CASSLYDQETQYF. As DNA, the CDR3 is TGTGCCAGCAGTTTATACGACCAAGAGACCCAGTACTTC.

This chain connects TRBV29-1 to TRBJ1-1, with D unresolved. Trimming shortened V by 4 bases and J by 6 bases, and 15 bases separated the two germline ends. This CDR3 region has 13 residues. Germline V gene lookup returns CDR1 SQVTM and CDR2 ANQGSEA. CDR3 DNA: TGCAGCGTTGGCGCGGTCCCCGGCGCTGAAGCTTTCTTT. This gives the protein CSVGAVPGAEAFF.

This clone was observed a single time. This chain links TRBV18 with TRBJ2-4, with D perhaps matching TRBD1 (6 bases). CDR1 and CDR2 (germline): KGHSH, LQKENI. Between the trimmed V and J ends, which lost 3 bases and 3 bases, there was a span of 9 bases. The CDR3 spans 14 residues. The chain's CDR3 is CASSPDRIKNIQYF. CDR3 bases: TGTGCCAGCTCACCCGACAGGATCAAAAACATTCAGTACTTC.

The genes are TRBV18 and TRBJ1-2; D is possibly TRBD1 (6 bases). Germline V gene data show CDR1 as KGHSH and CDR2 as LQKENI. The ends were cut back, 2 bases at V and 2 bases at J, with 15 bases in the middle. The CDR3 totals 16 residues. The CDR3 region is CASSPVGGRANYGYTF. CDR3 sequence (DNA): TGTGCCAGCTCACCAGTGGGGGGCAGGGCGAACTATGGCTACACCTTC. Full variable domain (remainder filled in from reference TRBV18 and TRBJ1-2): NAGVMQNPRHLVRRRGQEARLRCSPMKGHSHVYWYRQLPEEGLKFMVYLQKENIIDESGMPKERFSAEFPKEGPSILRIQQVVRGDSAAYFCASSPVGGRANYGYTFGSGTRLTVV.

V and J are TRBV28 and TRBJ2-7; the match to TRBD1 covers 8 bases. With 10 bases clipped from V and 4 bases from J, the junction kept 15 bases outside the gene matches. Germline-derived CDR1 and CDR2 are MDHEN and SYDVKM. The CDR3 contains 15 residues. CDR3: CATGRPTGGLYEQYF. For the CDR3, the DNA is TGTGCCACCGGTCGCCCCACAGGGGGACTTTACGAGCAGTACTTC.

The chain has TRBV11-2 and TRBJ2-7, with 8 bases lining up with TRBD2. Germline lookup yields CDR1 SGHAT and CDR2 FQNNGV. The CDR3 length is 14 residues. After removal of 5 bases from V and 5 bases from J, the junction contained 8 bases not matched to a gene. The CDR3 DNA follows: TGTGCCAGCAGCCAAACCGGGAGGGCCCACGAGCAGTACTTC. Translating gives CASSQTGRAHEQYF.

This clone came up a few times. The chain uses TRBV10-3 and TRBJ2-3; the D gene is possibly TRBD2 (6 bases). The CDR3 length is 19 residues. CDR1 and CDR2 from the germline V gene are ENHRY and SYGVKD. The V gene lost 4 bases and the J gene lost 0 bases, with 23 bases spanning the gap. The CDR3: CAISGSSSGGRLSTDTQYF. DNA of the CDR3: TGTGCCATCAGTGGTTCTAGTAGCGGTGGGAGACTCAGCACAGATACGCAGTATTTT.

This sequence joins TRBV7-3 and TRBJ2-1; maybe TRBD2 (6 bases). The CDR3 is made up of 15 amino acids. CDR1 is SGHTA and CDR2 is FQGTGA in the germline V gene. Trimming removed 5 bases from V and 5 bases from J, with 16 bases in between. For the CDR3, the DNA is TGTGCCAGCAGCCCCGCCGGGACTCGCAACAATGAGCAGTTCTTC. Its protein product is CASSPAGTRNNEQFF. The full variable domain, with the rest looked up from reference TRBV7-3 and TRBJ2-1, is GAGVSQTPSNKVTEKGKYVELRCDPISGHTALYWYRQSLGQGPEFLIYFQGTGAADDSGLPNDRFFAVRPEGSVSTLKIQRTERGDSAVYLCASSPAGTRNNEQFFGPGTRLTVL.

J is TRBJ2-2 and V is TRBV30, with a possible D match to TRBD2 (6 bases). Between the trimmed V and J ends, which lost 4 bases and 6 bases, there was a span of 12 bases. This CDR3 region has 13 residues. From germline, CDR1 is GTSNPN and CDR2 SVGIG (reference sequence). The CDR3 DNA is TGTGCCTGGACTGCTGGAGGGTCCGGGGAGCTGTTTTTT. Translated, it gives CAWTAGGSGELFF.